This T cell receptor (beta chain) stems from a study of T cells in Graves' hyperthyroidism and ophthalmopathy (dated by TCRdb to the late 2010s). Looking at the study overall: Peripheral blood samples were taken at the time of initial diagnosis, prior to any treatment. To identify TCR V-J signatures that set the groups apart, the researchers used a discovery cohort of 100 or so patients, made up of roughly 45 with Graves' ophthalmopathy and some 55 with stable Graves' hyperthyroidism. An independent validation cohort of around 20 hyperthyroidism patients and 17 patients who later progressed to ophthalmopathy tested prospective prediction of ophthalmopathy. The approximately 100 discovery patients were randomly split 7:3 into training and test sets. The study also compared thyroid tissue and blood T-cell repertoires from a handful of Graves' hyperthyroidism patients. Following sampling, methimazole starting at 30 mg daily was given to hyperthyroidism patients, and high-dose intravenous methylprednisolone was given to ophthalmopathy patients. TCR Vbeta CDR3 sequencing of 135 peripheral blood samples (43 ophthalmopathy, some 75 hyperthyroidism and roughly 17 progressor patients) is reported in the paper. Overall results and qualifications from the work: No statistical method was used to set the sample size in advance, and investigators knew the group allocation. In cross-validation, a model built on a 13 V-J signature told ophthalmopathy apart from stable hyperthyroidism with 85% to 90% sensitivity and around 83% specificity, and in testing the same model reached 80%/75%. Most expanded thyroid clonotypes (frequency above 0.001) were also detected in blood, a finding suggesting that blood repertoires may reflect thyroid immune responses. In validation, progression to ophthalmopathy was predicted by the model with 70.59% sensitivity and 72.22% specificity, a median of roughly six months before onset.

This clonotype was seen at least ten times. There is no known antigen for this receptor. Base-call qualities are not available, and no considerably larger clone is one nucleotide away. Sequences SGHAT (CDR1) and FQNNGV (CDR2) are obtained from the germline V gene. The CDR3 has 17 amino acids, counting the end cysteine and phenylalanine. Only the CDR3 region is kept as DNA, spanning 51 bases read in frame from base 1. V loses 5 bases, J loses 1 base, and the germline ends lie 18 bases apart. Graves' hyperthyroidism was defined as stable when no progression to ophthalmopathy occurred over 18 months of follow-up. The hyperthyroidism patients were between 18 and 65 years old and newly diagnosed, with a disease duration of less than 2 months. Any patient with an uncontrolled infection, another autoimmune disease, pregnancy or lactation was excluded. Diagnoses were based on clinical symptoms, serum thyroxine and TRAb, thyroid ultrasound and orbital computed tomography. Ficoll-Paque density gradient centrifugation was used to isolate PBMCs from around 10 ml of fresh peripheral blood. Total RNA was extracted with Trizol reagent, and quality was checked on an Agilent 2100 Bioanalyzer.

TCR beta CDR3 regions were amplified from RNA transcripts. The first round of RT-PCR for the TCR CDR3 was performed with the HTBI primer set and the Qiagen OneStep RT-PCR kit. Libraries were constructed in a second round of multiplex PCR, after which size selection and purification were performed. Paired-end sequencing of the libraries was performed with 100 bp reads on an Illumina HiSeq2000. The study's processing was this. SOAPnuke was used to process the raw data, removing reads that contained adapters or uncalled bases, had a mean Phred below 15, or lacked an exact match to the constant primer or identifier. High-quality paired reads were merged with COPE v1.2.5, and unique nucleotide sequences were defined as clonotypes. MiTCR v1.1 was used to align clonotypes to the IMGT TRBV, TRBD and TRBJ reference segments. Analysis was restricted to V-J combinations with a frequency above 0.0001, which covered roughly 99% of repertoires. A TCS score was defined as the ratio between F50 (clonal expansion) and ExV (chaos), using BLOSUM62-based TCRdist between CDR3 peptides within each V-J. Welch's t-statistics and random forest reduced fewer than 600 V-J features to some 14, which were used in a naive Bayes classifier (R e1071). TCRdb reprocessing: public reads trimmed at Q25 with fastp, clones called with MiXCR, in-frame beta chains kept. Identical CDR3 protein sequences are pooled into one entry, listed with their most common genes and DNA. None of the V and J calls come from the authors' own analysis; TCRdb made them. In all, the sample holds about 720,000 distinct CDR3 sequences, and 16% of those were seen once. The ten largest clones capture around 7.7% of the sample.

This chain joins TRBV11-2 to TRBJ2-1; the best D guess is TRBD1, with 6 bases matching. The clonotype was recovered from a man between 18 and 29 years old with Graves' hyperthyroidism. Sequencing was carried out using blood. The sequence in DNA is TGTGCCAGCAGCCCAGGGGACCGAAGGGTATCCTACAATGAGCAGTTCTTC. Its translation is CASSPGDRRVSYNEQFF.